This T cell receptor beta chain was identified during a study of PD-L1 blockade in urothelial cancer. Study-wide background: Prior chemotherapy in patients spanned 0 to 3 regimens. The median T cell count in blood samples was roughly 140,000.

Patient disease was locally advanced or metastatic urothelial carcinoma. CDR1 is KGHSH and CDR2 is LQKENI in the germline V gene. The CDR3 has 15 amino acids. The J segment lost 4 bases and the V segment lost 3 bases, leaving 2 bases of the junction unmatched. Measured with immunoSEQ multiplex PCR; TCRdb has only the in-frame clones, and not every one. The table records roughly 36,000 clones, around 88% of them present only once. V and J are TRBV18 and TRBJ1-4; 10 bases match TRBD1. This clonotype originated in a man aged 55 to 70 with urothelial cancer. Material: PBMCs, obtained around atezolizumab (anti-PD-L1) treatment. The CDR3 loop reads CASSPGTGDNEKLFF. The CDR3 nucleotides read TGTGCCAGCTCACCCGGGACAGGGGATAATGAAAAACTGTTTTTT.